This TCR beta chain is from a study of blood T cell repertoires in COVID-19. Across the study: Sample material is recorded as cDNA or gDNA derived from T cells, B-cell-depleted T cells, or PBMCs.

In the original analysis: Nucleated cell number was recorded as an estimate derived from reference gene primer amplification. Data came from immunoSEQ multiplex PCR; TCRdb stores just in-frame clones and leaves some out. The V and J calls and clone size come from that table; D and trimming were worked out from the DNA. The sample contains a few hundred thousand clones, 87% of which appear only once. V lost 5 bases and J 3 bases, leaving 13 bases between the germline ends. Germline lookup yields CDR1 SGHAT and CDR2 FQNNGV. CDR3 size: 15 residues. Recovered participants had two consecutive negative NP/OP PCR tests, healthcare professional clearance, or symptom resolution.

Sequenced: PBMCs or T cells enriched from blood (not recorded which). This receptor was obtained from a woman in her twenties or thirties who had recovered from COVID-19. The chain carries TRBV11-2 and TRBJ2-2; D might be TRBD2 (6 bases). The CDR3, as DNA: TGTGCCAGCAGCCCTTCCAGCGGGCACACCGGGGAGCTGTTTTTT. Protein sequence: CASSPSSGHTGELFF.